The TCR beta chain under discussion was sequenced for a study of cytomegalovirus exposure and HLA in healthy donors. Background on the study: Unique TCRs from HLA-typed donors, 80 million to 100 million of them, were held in an early data release. Study-level findings and limits: In vitro assays verified that a few CMV-associated chains recognized CMV antigens specifically.

A word on this clone: Its antigen is unidentified.

PCR employed 60 Vbeta and 13 Jbeta primers. Repertoires were generated with immunoSEQ multiplex PCR, while TCRdb's copy carries only in-frame clones and drops some. This repertoire shows about 140,000 clones, approximately 80% found once; its top ten account for about 2%. V shed 4 bases and J shed 5 bases, with 12 bases lying between them. Looked up from germline, CDR1 is MNHEY and CDR2 is SMNVEV (reference sequence). This CDR3 is built from 13 residues. This chain links TRBV27 with TRBJ2-7; no clear D gene. The sequenced sample consisted of PBMCs. The sequence derives from a young man in good health and CMV-seronegative. The CDR3 here is CASSYGSVNEQYF. For the CDR3, the DNA is TGTGCCAGCAGTTATGGCAGCGTAAACGAGCAGTACTTC.